One and the same sample provided the 28 T cell receptor beta chains below, sequenced in a study of shared clonotypes between healthy human individuals. Profiled with immunoSEQ multiplex PCR; TCRdb holds only in-frame clones, not every one. This sample carries approximately 1.5 million clones, 98% of them seen once, and the ten largest clones take 0.36%. Material: naive CD4+ T cells sorted from blood. The sample's subset: CD45RA+ positively selected. Source of these receptors: a man aged 25-45 years in good health.

V gene TRBV7-9 combines with J gene TRBJ2-5; no clear D gene. The V end was cut by 1 base, the J end by 7 bases, with 10 bases between. CDR1 and CDR2 (germline): SEHNR, FQNEAQ (reference sequence). This CDR3 spans 13 amino acids. The CDR3 reads CASSLERPGTQYF. The DNA of the CDR3 is TGTGCCAGCAGCTTAGAGAGGCCGGGGACCCAGTACTTC.

In this sample, this clone turned up once. The chain combines TRBV7-3 with TRBJ2-2; 7 positions agree with TRBD2. CDR1 SGHTA and CDR2 FQGTGA come from the germline V gene. The ends lost 1 base at V and 7 bases at J; junction bases unmatched: 6. The CDR3 length is 15 residues. The CDR3 DNA follows: TGTGCCAGCAGCTTAAGCGGGAGCTTCGGCGGGGAGCTGTTTTTT. It specifies CASSLSGSFGGELFF.

Note on this clone: A junction boundary mismatches the germline segment, possibly from a read error. V and J are TRBV9 and TRBJ2-7; 8 bases map to TRBD2. The germline CDR1 and CDR2 sequences are SGDLS and YYNGEE. This CDR3 is built from 15 residues. The CDR3 bases are TGTGCCAGTAGCGCCGACCGGACTAGCCCTACCGAGCAGTACTTC. This translates into CASSADRTSPTEQYF.

The chain is built from TRBV7-2 and TRBJ2-3, with 7 nucleotides matching TRBD1. Trimming removed 0 bases from V and 1 base from J; junction bases left unmatched: 7. The CDR3 has 17 residues. Germline lookup yields CDR1 SGHTA and CDR2 FQGNSA. In nucleotides, the CDR3 is TGTGCCAGCAGCTTAGCCCCGACAGGGAGTGGCACAGATACGCAGTATTTT. It codes for CASSLAPTGSGTDTQYF.

V and J are TRBV20-1 and TRBJ2-3; 9 nucleotides agree with TRBD2. This CDR3 contains 11 residues. Germline V gene data show CDR1 as DFQATT and CDR2 as SNEGSKA (reference sequence). The V and J ends lost 4 bases and 10 bases, in that order; junction bases with no gene match: 3. The CDR3 region has the DNA TGCAGTGCTACGACTAGCGGAGCGCAGTATTTT. Translation gives CSATTSGAQYF.

The chain employs TRBV28 and TRBJ1-2; possibly TRBD1 for D (5 bases). This CDR3 contains 13 residues. Trimming removed 8 bases at V and 4 bases at J, with 14 bases between. CDR1 MDHEN and CDR2 SYDVKM come from the germline V gene. In DNA, the CDR3 is TGTGCCAGCCGAGGCGGGGGACTCTATGGCTACACCTTC. It encodes CASRGGGLYGYTF.

The chain links TRBV9 to TRBJ2-1; D is perhaps TRBD1 (5 bases). V dropped 0 bases and J dropped 10 bases, with 11 bases sitting between them. CDR3 length: 13 residues. Per germline, CDR1 SGDLS and CDR2 YYNGEE. CDR3: CASSVEQGREQFF. CDR3 sequence (DNA): TGTGCCAGCAGCGTAGAGCAGGGCCGCGAGCAGTTCTTC.

The gene calls are TRBV18 and TRBJ2-3, with 11 positions matching TRBD2. Trimming at V came to 1 base and at J to 2 bases, leaving 2 bases not matched to a gene. The CDR3 is 16 residues long. CDR1 and CDR2 from the germline V gene are KGHSH and LQKENI. This CDR3 reads CASSPLAGGTTDTQYF. CDR3 DNA: TGTGCCAGCTCACCACTAGCGGGAGGGACCACAGATACGCAGTATTTT. Full variable domain (remainder filled in from reference TRBV18 and TRBJ2-3): NAGVMQNPRHLVRRRGQEARLRCSPMKGHSHVYWYRQLPEEGLKFMVYLQKENIIDESGMPKERFSAEFPKEGPSILRIQQVVRGDSAAYFCASSPLAGGTTDTQYFGPGTRLTVL.

CDR3 residues: CSTTWTGNTEAFF. The DNA for the CDR3 is TGCAGCACAACCTGGACAGGGAACACTGAAGCTTTCTTT. This chain joins TRBV29-1 and TRBJ1-1; 7 bases line up with TRBD1. Germline values: CDR1 SQVTM, CDR2 ANQGSEA. This CDR3 contains 13 residues. Trimming removed 8 bases from V and 1 base from J; junction bases left unmatched: 7.

The J gene is TRBJ2-5, the V gene TRBV7-2; tentative D call: TRBD2 (6 bases). The CDR3 is made up of 16 amino acids. Germline V CDR1 and CDR2: SGHTA, FQGNSA. V was shortened by 5 bases and J by 3 bases, with 19 bases between the two germline ends. CDR3 bases: TGTGCCAGCAGCCCCCTCGGCTTCGGGGGTAAAGAGACCCAGTACTTC. It yields the protein CASSPLGFGGKETQYF.

The rearrangement links TRBV9 to TRBJ2-2; D unresolved. Per germline, CDR1 SGDLS and CDR2 YYNGEE. The CDR3 extends over 15 amino acids. Trimming removed 0 bases at V and 4 bases at J, with 10 bases between. CDR3 coding DNA: TGTGCCAGCAGCGTAGTGGGCCCGGGCACCGGGGAGCTGTTTTTT. Its translation is CASSVVGPGTGELFF.

V and J are TRBV30 and TRBJ2-1; tentative D call: TRBD2 (5 bases). Germline-derived CDR1 and CDR2 are GTSNPN and SVGIG (reference sequence). Trimming left V 4 bases short and J 2 bases short, with 9 bases between. The CDR3 totals 13 residues. The CDR3 here is CAWTRVAYNEQFF. The CDR3 coding sequence is TGTGCCTGGACGCGGGTAGCCTACAATGAGCAGTTCTTC.

This rearrangement joins TRBV14 to TRBJ2-7; no reliable D call. In germline, CDR1 is SGHDN, CDR2 FVKESK. This CDR3 is 14 amino acids long. Trimming stripped 1 base from V and 1 base from J, with 8 bases between. CDR3 loop: CASSQADFSYEQYF. CDR3 sequence (DNA): TGTGCCAGCAGCCAAGCTGACTTTTCCTACGAGCAGTACTTC.

V usage is TRBV15 and J usage is TRBJ1-2, with D possibly TRBD1 on 5 matching bases. Germline CDR1 reads LNHNV; CDR2 reads YYDKDF (reference sequence). Trimming removed 8 bases at V and 4 bases at J, with 11 bases between. The CDR3 contains 12 residues. The CDR3 loop is CATSTDIYGYTF. As DNA, the CDR3 is TGTGCCACCTCGACAGACATCTATGGCTACACCTTC.

V gene TRBV29-1 combines with J gene TRBJ2-1, with D perhaps matching TRBD1 or TRBD2 (6 bases each). Germline CDR1 reads SQVTM; CDR2 reads ANQGSEA. The CDR3 is made up of 11 amino acids. V was trimmed by 1 base and J by 9 bases, leaving 7 bases between them. The CDR3: CSVEGGAEQFF. As DNA, the CDR3 is TGCAGCGTTGAAGGGGGGGCTGAGCAGTTCTTC.

The chain employs TRBV6-1 and TRBJ2-5; D unresolved. Germline CDR1 reads MNHNS; CDR2 reads SASEGT. The length of the CDR3 is 15 residues. V lost 3 bases, J lost 3 bases, and 14 bases lay in between. The chain's CDR3 is CASSEYELIKETQYF. The CDR3 coding sequence is TGTGCCAGCAGTGAGTACGAACTGATCAAAGAGACCCAGTACTTC.

The gene calls are TRBV29-1 and TRBJ2-2, with D perhaps assigned TRBD1 or TRBD2 (6 bases each). Germline V gives CDR1 SQVTM, CDR2 ANQGSEA. The V end was cut by 6 bases, the J end by 2 bases, with 16 bases between. This CDR3 is built from 15 residues. The CDR3 nucleotides are TGCAGCGTCGCAGGGGTCGGGGGAAACACCGGGGAGCTGTTTTTT. Its translation is CSVAGVGGNTGELFF.

The chain employs TRBV6-1 and TRBJ2-2; tentatively, D is TRBD1 (5 bases). This CDR3 is built from 16 residues. V was clipped by 2 bases and J by 4 bases, with 14 bases between them. Germline-derived CDR1 and CDR2 are MNHNS and SASEGT. The CDR3 region has the DNA TGTGCCAGCAGTGAACTTGGTGACAGCTCCACCGGGGAGCTGTTTTTT. This encodes CASSELGDSSTGELFF.

V and J are TRBV30 and TRBJ2-7, with 10 bases lining up with TRBD1. Germline V gene data show CDR1 as GTSNPN and CDR2 as SVGIG (reference sequence). CDR3 size: 14 residues. V gave up 2 bases and J gave up 1 base; unmatched junction bases: 2. The CDR3 sequence: CAWSRDRGSYEQYF. DNA of the CDR3: TGTGCCTGGAGTCGGGACAGGGGATCCTACGAGCAGTACTTC.

The gene calls are TRBV6-1 and TRBJ1-2; weak D call: TRBD1 (5 bases). The V end was cut by 1 base, the J end by 0 bases, with 15 bases between. Germline V gene data show CDR1 as MNHNS and CDR2 as SASEGT. This CDR3 has 17 residues. CDR3 nucleotides: TGTGCCAGCAGTGAAGTATCCGGGGGTTACCCTAACTATGGCTACACCTTC. It translates to CASSEVSGGYPNYGYTF.

V and J are TRBV11-1 and TRBJ2-3; 7 positions match TRBD2. Germline V gives CDR1 SGHAT, CDR2 FQDESV (reference sequence). CDR3 length equals 15 residues. J gave up 4 bases and V 4 bases, and 8 bases lay outside the gene matches. This CDR3 reads CASSYFGGSSDTQYF. Written as DNA, the CDR3 is TGTGCCAGCAGCTATTTTGGCGGGAGCTCAGATACGCAGTATTTT.

This clone appeared a single time. The chain couples TRBV18 to TRBJ1-5; 11 bases line up with TRBD1. V was clipped by 6 bases and J by 0 bases; unmatched bases: 13. Germline CDR1 reads KGHSH; CDR2 reads LQKENI. The CDR3 has 19 residues. The CDR3 spells CASSPKRGQGAYSNQPQHF. The CDR3 DNA is TGTGCCAGCTCCCCAAAACGAGGACAGGGGGCATATAGCAATCAGCCCCAGCATTTT. Full variable domain (remainder filled in from reference TRBV18 and TRBJ1-5): NAGVMQNPRHLVRRRGQEARLRCSPMKGHSHVYWYRQLPEEGLKFMVYLQKENIIDESGMPKERFSAEFPKEGPSILRIQQVVRGDSAAYFCASSPKRGQGAYSNQPQHFGDGTRLSIL.

The J gene is TRBJ2-3, the V gene TRBV6-1, with a possible D match to TRBD1 (5 bases). The germline V and J ends were trimmed by 6 bases and 2 bases, with 9 bases remaining between them. Germline assignment: CDR1 MNHNS and CDR2 SASEGT. This CDR3 region has 13 residues. The DNA for the CDR3 is TGTGCCAGCAGCTTTGGGGCCACAGATACGCAGTATTTT. Translating gives CASSFGATDTQYF.

This clone was seen a few times. Different DNA sequences within this sample yield the same CDR3. The chain recombines TRBV11-2 with TRBJ2-5, with no clear D. The germline V gene has CDR1 SGHAT and CDR2 FQNNGV. The CDR3 totals 11 residues. The V and J ends lost 1 base and 4 bases respectively, with 1 base between them. As DNA, the CDR3 is TGTGCCAGCAGCTTAGCAGAGACCCAGTACTTC. It translates to CASSLAETQYF.

This clone was picked up one time. The gene calls are TRBV28 and TRBJ2-5, with D uncertain. CDR1 and CDR2 from the germline V gene are MDHEN and SYDVKM. The CDR3 loop spans 14 amino acids. The V and J ends lost 5 bases and 4 bases respectively, with 14 bases between them. The CDR3 DNA follows: TGTGCCAGCAGTCCAGCCGTAAAAAGAGAGACCCAGTACTTC. It codes for CASSPAVKRETQYF.

This chain connects TRBV27 to TRBJ2-7; 8 nucleotides line up with TRBD1. The germline V gene encodes CDR1 MNHEY and CDR2 SMNVEV (reference sequence). The J segment lost 1 base and the V segment lost 4 bases, leaving 6 bases of the junction unmatched. This CDR3 contains 15 residues. The CDR3 protein is CASSSGQGYSYEQYF. For the CDR3, the DNA is TGTGCCAGCAGTTCTGGACAGGGCTATTCCTACGAGCAGTACTTC.

V usage is TRBV4-2 and J usage is TRBJ2-6; D ambiguous. The CDR3 contains 19 residues. Looked up from germline, CDR1 is LGHNA and CDR2 is YNFKEQ. V was trimmed by 1 base and J by 0 bases, leaving 16 bases between them. The CDR3 DNA follows: TGTGCCAGCAGCCAAGCCTCTGGATATCCCCCCTCTGGGGCCAACGTCCTGACTTTC. Amino acids: CASSQASGYPPSGANVLTF.

This clone is a singleton in its sample. This chain joins TRBV7-3 and TRBJ2-2, with D possibly matching TRBD2 (5 bases). The germline V gene encodes CDR1 SGHTA and CDR2 FQGTGA. This CDR3 has 14 residues. The V end lost 1 base, the J end lost 4 bases, and 7 bases lay between the germline ends. The CDR3 DNA follows: TGTGCCAGCAGCTTAATAGGGAGCACCGGGGAGCTGTTTTTT. Its protein is CASSLIGSTGELFF.